This TCR beta chain appears in the sequencing data of a study of T-cell memory formation after mild COVID-19. Study-level background: Each donor largely had its own TCR clusters.

A word on this clonotype: Its antigen is undetermined.

Study observations and caveats: There were some responding clones in pre-infection memory, which suggested that cross-reactive memory had joined. CM and EM subsets held most contracting CD4+ clones; EMRA held CD8+ ones.

With V trimmed by 6 bases and J by 4 bases, 5 bases remained unmatched. The CDR3 loop spans 13 amino acids. The V gene's germline CDR1 is MNHEY and CDR2 SVGEGT. cDNA libraries for TCR alpha and TCR beta, carrying sample barcodes and UMIs, came from 5'RACE with constant-segment primers. MiXCR, run by TCRdb on the 5' RACE reads, gives a single entry per CDR3 protein. There are a few hundred thousand distinct CDR3 sequences in the sample; roughly a tenth occur only once, and 3% lies in the top ten. Sequencing used PBMCs or a T cell subset sorted from them (not recorded which). The receptor was isolated from a man younger than 30 who had mild COVID-19 (a few samples of this study predate the infection). Cell type and time point are not known. The V and J genes are TRBV6-2 or TRBV6-3 and TRBJ1-1, with 7 positions matching TRBD1. CDR3 sequence: CASRSGQVTEAFF. As DNA, the CDR3 is TGTGCCAGCAGATCCGGACAGGTCACTGAAGCTTTCTTT.